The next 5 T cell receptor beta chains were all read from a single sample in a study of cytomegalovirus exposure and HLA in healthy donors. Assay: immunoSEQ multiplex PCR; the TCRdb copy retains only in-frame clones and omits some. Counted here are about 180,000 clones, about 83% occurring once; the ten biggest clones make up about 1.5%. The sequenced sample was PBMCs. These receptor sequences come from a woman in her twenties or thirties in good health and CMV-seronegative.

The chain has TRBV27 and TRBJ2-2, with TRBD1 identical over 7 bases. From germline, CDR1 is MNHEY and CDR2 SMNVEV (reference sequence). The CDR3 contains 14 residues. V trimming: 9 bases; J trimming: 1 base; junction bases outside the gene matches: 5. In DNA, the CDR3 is TGTGCCAGTCAGACAGGGTTGAACACCGGGGAGCTGTTTTTT. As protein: CASQTGLNTGELFF.

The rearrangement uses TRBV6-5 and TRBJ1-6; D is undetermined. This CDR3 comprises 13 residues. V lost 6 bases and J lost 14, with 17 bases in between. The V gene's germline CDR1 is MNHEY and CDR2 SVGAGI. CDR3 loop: CASSENPISALHF. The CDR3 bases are TGTGCCAGCAGCGAGAACCCGATATCGGCCCTCCACTTT.

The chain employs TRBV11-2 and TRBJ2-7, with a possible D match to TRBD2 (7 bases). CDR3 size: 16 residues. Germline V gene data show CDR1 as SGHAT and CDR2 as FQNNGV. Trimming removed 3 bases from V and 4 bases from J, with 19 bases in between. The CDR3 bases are TGTGCCAGCAGCTTGAGGGGGGGCCGAATTGGATACGAGCAGTACTTC. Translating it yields CASSLRGGRIGYEQYF.

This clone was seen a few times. The CDR3 loop is CASSQVGRGLYGYTF. CDR3 in DNA: TGCGCCAGCAGCCAAGTGGGAAGGGGACTCTATGGCTACACCTTC. The rearrangement uses TRBV4-1 and TRBJ1-2, with a tentative D call TRBD1 (5 bases). V lost 1 base to trimming and J lost 4 bases, with 13 bases between them. Germline CDR1 MGHRA, CDR2 YSYEKL. The CDR3 has 15 amino acids.

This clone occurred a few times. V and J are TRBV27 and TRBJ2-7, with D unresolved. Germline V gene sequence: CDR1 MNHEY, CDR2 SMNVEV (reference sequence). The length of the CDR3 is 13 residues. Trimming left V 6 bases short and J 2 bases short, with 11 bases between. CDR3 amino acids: CASRAGRTYEQYF. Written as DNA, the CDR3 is TGTGCCAGCAGAGCTGGCAGGACCTACGAGCAGTACTTC.